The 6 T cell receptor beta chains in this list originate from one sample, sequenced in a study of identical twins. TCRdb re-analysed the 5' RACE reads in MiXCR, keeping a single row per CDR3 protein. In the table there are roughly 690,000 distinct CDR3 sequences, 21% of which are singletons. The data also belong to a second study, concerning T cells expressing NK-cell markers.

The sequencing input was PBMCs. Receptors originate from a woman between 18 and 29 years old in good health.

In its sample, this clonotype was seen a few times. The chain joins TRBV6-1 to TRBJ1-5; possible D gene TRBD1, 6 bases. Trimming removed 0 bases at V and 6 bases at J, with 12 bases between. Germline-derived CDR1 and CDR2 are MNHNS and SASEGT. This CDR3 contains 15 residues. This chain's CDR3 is CASSEARGGGQPQHF. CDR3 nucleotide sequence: TGTGCCAGCAGTGAAGCGCGGGGGGGCGGTCAGCCCCAGCATTTT.

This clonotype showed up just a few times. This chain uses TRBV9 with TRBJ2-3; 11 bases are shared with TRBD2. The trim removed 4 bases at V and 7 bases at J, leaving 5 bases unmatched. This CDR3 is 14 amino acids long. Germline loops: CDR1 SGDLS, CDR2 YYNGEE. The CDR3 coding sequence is TGTGCCAGCAGCATGACTAGCGGGGACCATACGCAGTATTTT. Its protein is CASSMTSGDHTQYF.

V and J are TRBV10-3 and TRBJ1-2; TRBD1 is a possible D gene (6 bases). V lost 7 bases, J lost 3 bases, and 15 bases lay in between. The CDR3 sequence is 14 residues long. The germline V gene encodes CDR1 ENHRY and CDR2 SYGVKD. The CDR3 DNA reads TGTGCCATCATGGGGGGGGCGACGGACTATGGCTACACCTTC. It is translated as CAIMGGATDYGYTF.

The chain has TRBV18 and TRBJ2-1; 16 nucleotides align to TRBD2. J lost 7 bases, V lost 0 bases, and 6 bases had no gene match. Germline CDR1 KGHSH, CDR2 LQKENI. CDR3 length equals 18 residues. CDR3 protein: CASSPPPGLAGGPNEQFF. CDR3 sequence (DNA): TGTGCCAGCTCACCACCACCGGGACTAGCGGGAGGGCCTAATGAGCAGTTCTTC.

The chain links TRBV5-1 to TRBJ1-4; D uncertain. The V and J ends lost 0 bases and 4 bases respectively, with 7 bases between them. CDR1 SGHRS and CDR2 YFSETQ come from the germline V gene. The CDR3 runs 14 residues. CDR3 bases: TGCGCCAGCAGCTTGGAGTGGAATAATGAAAAACTGTTTTTT. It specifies CASSLEWNNEKLFF. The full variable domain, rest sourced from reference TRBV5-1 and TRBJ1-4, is KAGVTQTPRYLIKTRGQQVTLSCSPISGHRSVSWYQQTPGQGLQFLFEYFSETQRNKGNFPGRFSGRQFSNSRSEMNVSTLELGDSALYLCASSLEWNNEKLFFGSGTQLSVL.

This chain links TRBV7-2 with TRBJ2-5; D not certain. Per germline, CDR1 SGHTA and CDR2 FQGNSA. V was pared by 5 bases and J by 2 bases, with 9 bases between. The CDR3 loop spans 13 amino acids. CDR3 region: CASSPYMQETQYF. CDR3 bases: TGTGCCAGCAGCCCTTATATGCAAGAGACCCAGTACTTC.